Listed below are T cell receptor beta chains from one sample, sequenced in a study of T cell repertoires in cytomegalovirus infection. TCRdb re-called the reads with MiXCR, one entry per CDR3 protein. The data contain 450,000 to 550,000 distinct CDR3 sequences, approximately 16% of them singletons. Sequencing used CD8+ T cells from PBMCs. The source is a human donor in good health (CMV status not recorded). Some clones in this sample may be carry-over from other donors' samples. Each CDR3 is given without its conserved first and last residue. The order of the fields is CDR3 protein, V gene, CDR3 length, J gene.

CDR3aa: ANSLMEAGANVLT; v_gene: TRBV7-9; len: 13; j_gene: TRBJ2-6
CDR3aa: ASSIEDEVAKNIQY; v_gene: TRBV19; len: 14; j_gene: TRBJ2-4
CDR3aa: ASSLGLGGLNTEAF; v_gene: TRBV11-2; len: 14; j_gene: TRBJ1-1
CDR3aa: ASSGTAQF; v_gene: TRBV2; len: 8; j_gene: TRBJ2-1
CDR3aa: ASSFHNEAF; v_gene: TRBV12-3/TRBV12-4; len: 9; j_gene: TRBJ1-1
CDR3aa: ASSLGYTSGGALNEQF; v_gene: TRBV13; len: 16; j_gene: TRBJ2-1
CDR3aa: ASSLADRRATNEKLF; v_gene: TRBV7-9; len: 15; j_gene: TRBJ1-4
CDR3aa: ASSFKGANYGYT; v_gene: TRBV7-2; len: 12; j_gene: TRBJ1-2
CDR3aa: AISESLIAGGSEDEQF; v_gene: TRBV10-3; len: 16; j_gene: TRBJ2-1
CDR3aa: ASSPGLAGADTQY; v_gene: TRBV4-2; len: 13; j_gene: TRBJ2-3
CDR3aa: ASSPRGGDNTEAF; v_gene: TRBV28; len: 13; j_gene: TRBJ1-1
CDR3aa: ATSSYRGGNTGELF; v_gene: TRBV24-1; len: 14; j_gene: TRBJ2-2
CDR3aa: ASSRLGSYSNQPQH; v_gene: TRBV7-8; len: 14; j_gene: TRBJ1-5
CDR3aa: ASSHWTGPNYGYT; v_gene: TRBV12-3/TRBV12-4; len: 13; j_gene: TRBJ1-2
CDR3aa: ASSLTSGGPNYEQY; v_gene: TRBV12-3/TRBV12-4; len: 14; j_gene: TRBJ2-7
CDR3aa: ASSPYLRDEQF; v_gene: TRBV7-6; len: 11; j_gene: TRBJ2-1
CDR3aa: SVGARTNYGYT; v_gene: TRBV29-1; len: 11; j_gene: TRBJ1-2